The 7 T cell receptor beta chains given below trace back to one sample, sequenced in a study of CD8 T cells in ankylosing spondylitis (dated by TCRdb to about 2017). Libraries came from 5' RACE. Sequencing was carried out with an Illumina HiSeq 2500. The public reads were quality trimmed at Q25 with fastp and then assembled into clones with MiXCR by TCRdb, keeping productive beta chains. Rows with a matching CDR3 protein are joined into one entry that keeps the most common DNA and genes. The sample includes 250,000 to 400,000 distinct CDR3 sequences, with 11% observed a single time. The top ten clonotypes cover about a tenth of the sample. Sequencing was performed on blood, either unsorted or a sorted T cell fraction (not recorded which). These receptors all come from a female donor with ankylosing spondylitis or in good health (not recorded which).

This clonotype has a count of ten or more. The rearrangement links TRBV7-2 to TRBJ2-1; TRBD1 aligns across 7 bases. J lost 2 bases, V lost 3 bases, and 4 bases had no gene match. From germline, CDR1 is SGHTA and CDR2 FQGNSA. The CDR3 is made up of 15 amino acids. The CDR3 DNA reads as TGTGCCAGCAGCTTTGAGGGGGCCACCTACAATGAGCAGTTCTTC. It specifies CASSFEGATYNEQFF.

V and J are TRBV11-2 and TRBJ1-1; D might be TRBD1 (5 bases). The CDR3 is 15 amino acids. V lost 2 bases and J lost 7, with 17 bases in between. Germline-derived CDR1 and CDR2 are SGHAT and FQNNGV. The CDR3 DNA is TGTGCCAGCAGCTTACCCCGGGGGATCTCAAATGAAGCTTTCTTT. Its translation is CASSLPRGISNEAFF.

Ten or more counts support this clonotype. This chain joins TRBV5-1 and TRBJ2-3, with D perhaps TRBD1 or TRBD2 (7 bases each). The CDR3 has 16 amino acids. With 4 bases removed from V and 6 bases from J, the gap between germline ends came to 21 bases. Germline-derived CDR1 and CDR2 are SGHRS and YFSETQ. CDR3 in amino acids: CASSPQGGQVGDTQYF. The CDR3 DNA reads TGCGCCAGCAGCCCCCAGGGGGGGCAGGTTGGTGATACGCAGTATTTT.

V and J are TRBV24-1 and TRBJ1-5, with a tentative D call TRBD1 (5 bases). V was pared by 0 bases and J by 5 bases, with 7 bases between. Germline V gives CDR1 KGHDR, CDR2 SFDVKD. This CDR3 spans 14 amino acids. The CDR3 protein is CATSDLGTYQPQHF. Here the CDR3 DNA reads TGTGCCACCAGTGATTTGGGGACCTATCAGCCCCAGCATTTT.

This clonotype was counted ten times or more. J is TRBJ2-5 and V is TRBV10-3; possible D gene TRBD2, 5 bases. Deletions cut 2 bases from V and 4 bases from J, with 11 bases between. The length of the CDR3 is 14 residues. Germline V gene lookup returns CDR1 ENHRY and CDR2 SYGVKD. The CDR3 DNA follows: TGTGCCATCAGTGAGCAGGACTTACTAGAGACCCAGTACTTC. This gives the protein CAISEQDLLETQYF.

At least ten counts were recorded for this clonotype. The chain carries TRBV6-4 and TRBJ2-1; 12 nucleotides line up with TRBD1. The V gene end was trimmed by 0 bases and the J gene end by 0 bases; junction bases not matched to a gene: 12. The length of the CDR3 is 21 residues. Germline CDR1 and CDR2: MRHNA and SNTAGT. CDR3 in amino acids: CASSDSTPGQGAQSSYNEQFF. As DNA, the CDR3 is TGTGCCAGCAGTGACTCCACTCCGGGACAGGGGGCCCAGAGCTCCTACAATGAGCAGTTCTTC.

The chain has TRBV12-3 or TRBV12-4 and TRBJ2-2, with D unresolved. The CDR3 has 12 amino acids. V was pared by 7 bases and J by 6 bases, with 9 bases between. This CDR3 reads CASMVGPGELFF. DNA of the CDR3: TGTGCCAGCATGGTAGGACCCGGGGAGCTGTTTTTT.